This T cell receptor beta chain was identified during a study of T-cell memory formation after mild COVID-19. Study-wide results and caveats: SARS-CoV-2 specificity of second-wave clones peaking day 37 was unconfirmed.

The CDR3 spans 15 residues. Germline V CDR1 and CDR2: LGHNA, YSLEER. V dropped 0 bases and J dropped 5; count of bases not matched to a gene: 6. There are a few counts of this clonotype. Antigen: not known. Each CDR3 protein is one row after TCRdb ran MiXCR on the 5' RACE reads. The sample shows approximately 560,000 distinct CDR3 sequences, approximately 15% of them seen only once. The specimen was PBMCs or a T cell subset sorted from them (not recorded which). The rearrangement uses TRBV4-3 and TRBJ2-5; 7 bases fit TRBD2. The source of this sequence is an adult woman who had mild COVID-19 (a few samples of this study predate the infection). Cell type and time point are not known. CDR3 in DNA: TGCGCCAGCAGCCAAGAGCCGGGGGGTGATGAGACCCAGTACTTC. This sequence encodes CASSQEPGGDETQYF.